A single T cell receptor (beta chain) is shown here with its context. The record originates from a study of blood T cell repertoires in COVID-19. The wider study: There were acute and convalescent COVID-19 samples, and they came from the United States, Italy and Spain. Sample material is recorded as cDNA or gDNA derived from T cells, B-cell-depleted T cells, or PBMCs.

V trimming: 4 bases; J trimming: 4 bases; junction bases outside the gene matches: 14. This CDR3 is 19 amino acids long. Germline CDR1 is MNHEY and CDR2 is SMNVEV (reference sequence). Per the authors' pipeline: Amplification of reference gene primers was used by the study to estimate nucleated cell counts. Clones were sequenced by immunoSEQ multiplex PCR, and TCRdb holds only the in-frame ones, with some missing. V, J and clone size were drawn from that table, and D and trimming were deduced from the DNA. The table includes roughly 140,000 clones, around 87% detected once. This chain uses TRBV27 with TRBJ2-7; 15 bases agree with TRBD2. Sequenced input: peripheral blood. The sequence came from a human donor in a cohort sampled during active COVID-19. The CDR3 sequence is CASSSTGLAGGLVGYEQYF. DNA of the CDR3: TGTGCCAGCAGTTCGACAGGACTAGCGGGAGGGCTGGTCGGGTACGAGCAGTACTTC.